This T cell receptor (beta chain) derives from a study of OX40 agonist ivuxolimab in advanced cancers. A note on the overall study: Ivuxolimab was a fully human IgG2 agonistic monoclonal antibody targeting the costimulatory receptor OX40 (CD134). Intravenous ivuxolimab was administered to patients every 2 weeks at six dose levels: 0.01, 0.1, 0.3, 1.5, 3 and 10 mg/kg. Among the 52 dose-escalation patients, around 20 had hepatocellular carcinoma, some 15 melanoma, 9 renal cell carcinoma and 9 head and neck cancer. In the dose-escalation cohort, around four fifths of patients were male, and the mean age was roughly 60 years, with a range of about 23 to 85. Prior anti-PD-1, anti-PD-L1 or anti-CTLA-4 therapy was permitted, and checkpoint inhibitors had been received by roughly 40% of dose-escalation patients. Partial responses occurred in three dose-escalation patients, of whom one had hepatocellular carcinoma and two had cutaneous melanoma. Peripheral TCRbeta sequencing aimed to test whether ivuxolimab altered TCR sequence diversity and caused clonal T-cell expansion. The paper covers the monotherapy dose-escalation part of the phase I ivuxolimab trial, which included N of about 50 patients. Findings and caveats that apply to the study as a whole: The antigen specificity of the peripheral T cells that underwent clonal expansion was not determined. Partial responders in the 0.1-3.0 mg/kg groups had among the lowest normalized peripheral clonal expansion, especially among CD8+ T cells. Low levels of normalized T-cell clonal expansion were also seen in some nonresponding patients. At doses of 0.1 to 3.0 mg/kg, clonal expansion of both CD4+ and CD8+ T cells in blood was seen between baseline and week 6. After ivuxolimab, CD8+ T cells had more expanded clones than CD4+ T cells on average.

This clone has a handful of counts. Its antigen has not been determined. No per-base quality is available; no much larger clone lies one base away. The trial excluded patients who had a history of autoimmune disease or were on systemic immunosuppression. Peripheral blood for TCR sequencing was collected from all dose cohorts at baseline, on cycle 4 day 1, and on cycle 7 day 1. Samples were obtained from an open-label, multicenter, first-in-human phase I dose-escalation trial of ivuxolimab. Adults with locally advanced or metastatic melanoma, renal cell carcinoma, hepatocellular carcinoma or head and neck squamous cell carcinoma were enrolled in the trial. Before TCR sequencing, CD4+ and CD8+ T cells were separately sorted from peripheral blood. The cysteine opens and the phenylalanine closes a CDR3 of 13 amino acids. The only DNA kept is the CDR3, 39 bases in frame from the first base. A distance of 11 bases separates the germline ends of V and J, which lose 5 bases and 4 bases respectively. According to the germline V gene (reference sequence), CDR1 reads MNHEY and CDR2 reads SMNVEV.

Genomic DNA was isolated from the sorted cells so that the TCRbeta CDR3 region could be sequenced. The immunoSEQ Assay was used for sequencing of TCRbeta CDR3 regions. Not all clones reach the TCRdb copy of this immuneACCESS table, which keeps in-frame sequences only. Checked studies attribute under half of the gap to unresolved V genes and leave the rest unexplained. This sample gives around 49,000 clones in total; 75% to 80% of them show up just once. Over 7% of the sample belongs to the ten largest clones. Source: CD4+ or CD8+ T cells sorted from blood, taken in a trial of the OX40 agonist ivuxolimab. This TCR was recovered from an adult with an advanced solid tumor such as melanoma, head and neck, liver or kidney cancer. The rearrangement combines TRBV27 with TRBJ2-5; no D gene can be assigned with confidence. CDR3 sequence: CASSIPFGETQYF. The DNA sequence is TGTGCCAGCAGTATCCCCTTCGGAGAGACCCAGTACTTC.